These 2 T cell receptor beta chains originate from one sample sequenced in a study of siplizumab effects on memory and regulatory T cells. The protocol was immunoSEQ multiplex PCR, while the TCRdb copy is restricted to in-frame clones and leaves out a portion. The table has roughly 100,000 clones, roughly nine tenths seen once. The sample comprised CD4+ T cells sorted from blood. These TCRs come from a human donor in good health.

DNA for the CDR3: TGTGCCAGCAGCTTGGCGGGGCAGTTATATAGCAATCAGCCCCAGCATTTT. It is translated as CASSLAGQLYSNQPQHF. The rearrangement links TRBV5-6 to TRBJ1-5; a weak D match, TRBD1 (5 bases). The CDR3 extends over 17 amino acids. In germline, CDR1 is SGHDT, CDR2 YYEEEE. Trimming removed 0 bases from V and 0 bases from J, with 13 bases in between.

The V call is TRBV19, the J call TRBJ1-5; 9 positions match TRBD1. Trimming removed 10 bases from V and 0 bases from J; junction bases left unmatched: 16. Germline CDR1 LNHDA, CDR2 SQIVND (reference sequence). The CDR3 length is 18 residues. CDR3 protein: CATLPGQGRSHSNQPQHF. CDR3 bases: TGTGCCACCCTACCGGGACAGGGTCGCTCACATAGCAATCAGCCCCAGCATTTT.